This T cell receptor (beta chain) was recorded in a study of a mutant IDH1 vaccine in newly diagnosed glioma. Whole-study results and caveats: Altogether, roughly 93% of patients exhibited vaccine-induced immune responses.

Described time point: baseline, week 1 (first vaccination visit). Documented treatment: pre-vaccination baseline after standard-of-care therapy. Trimming left V 6 bases short and J 8 bases short, with 16 bases between. The germline gives CDR1 SEHNR, CDR2 FQNEAQ (reference sequence). This CDR3 has 14 amino acids. Profiling relied on immunoSEQ multiplex PCR, and the TCRdb table lists in-frame clones only, not all of them. Of tens of thousands of clones listed, roughly 80% were seen once; the top ten hold nearly 5.5%. Comments on this clone: Its antigen is not known.

The sequence came from a man between 35 and 55 years old with glioma. Some clones in this sample may be carry-over from other donors' samples. The chain carries TRBV7-9 and TRBJ1-4; TRBD1 might be the D (6 bases). The starting material was PBMCs, obtained from a glioma patient treated with radiotherapy, temozolomide or both. In DNA, the CDR3 is TGTGCCAGCAGGCAGGAGGGGGTTTTAGAAAAACTGTTTTTT. Amino acids: CASRQEGVLEKLFF.